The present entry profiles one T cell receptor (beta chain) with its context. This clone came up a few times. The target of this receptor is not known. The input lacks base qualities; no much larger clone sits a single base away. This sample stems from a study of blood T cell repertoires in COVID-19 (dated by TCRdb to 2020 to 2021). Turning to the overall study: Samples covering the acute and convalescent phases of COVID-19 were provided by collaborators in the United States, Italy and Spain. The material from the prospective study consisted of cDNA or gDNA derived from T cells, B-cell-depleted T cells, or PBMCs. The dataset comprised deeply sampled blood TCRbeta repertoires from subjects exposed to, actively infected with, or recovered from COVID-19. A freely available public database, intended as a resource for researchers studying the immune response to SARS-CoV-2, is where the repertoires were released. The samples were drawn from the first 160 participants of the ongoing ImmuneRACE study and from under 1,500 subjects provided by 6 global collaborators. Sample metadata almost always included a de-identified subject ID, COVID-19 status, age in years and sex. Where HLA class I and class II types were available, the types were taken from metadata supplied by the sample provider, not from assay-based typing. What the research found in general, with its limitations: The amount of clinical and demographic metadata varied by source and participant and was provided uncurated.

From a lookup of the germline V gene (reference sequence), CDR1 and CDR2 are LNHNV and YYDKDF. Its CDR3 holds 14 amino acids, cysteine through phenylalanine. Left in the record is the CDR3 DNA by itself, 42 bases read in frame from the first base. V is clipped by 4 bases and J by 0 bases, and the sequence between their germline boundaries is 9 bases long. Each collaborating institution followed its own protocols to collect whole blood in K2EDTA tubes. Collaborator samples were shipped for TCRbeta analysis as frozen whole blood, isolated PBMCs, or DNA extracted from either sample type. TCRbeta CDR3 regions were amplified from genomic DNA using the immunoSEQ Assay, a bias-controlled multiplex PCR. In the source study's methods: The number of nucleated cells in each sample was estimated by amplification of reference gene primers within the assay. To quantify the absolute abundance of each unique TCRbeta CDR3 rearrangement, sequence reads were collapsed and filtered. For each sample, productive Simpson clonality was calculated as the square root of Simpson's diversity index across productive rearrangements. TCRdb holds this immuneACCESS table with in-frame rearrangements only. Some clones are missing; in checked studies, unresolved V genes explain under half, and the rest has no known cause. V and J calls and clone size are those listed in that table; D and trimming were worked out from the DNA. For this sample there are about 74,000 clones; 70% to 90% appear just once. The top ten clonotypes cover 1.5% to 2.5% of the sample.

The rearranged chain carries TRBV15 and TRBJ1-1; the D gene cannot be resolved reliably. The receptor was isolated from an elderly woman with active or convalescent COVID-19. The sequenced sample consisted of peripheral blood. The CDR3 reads CATSKSRVNTEAFF. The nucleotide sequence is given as TGTGCCACCAGCAAATCCCGGGTGAACACTGAAGCTTTCTTT.